A selection of T cell receptor beta chains follows, all from one sample in a study of shared clonotypes between healthy human individuals. Assay used: immunoSEQ multiplex PCR; TCRdb lists only in-frame clones, some missing. Of 2 million to 3 million clones in the sample, just over 90% were seen once. Source material: naive CD4+ T cells sorted from blood. Every receptor here comes from a man between 18 and 29 years old in good health. Each CDR3 is given with its conserved first and last residue. A D gene is named only where the DNA matches it firmly. The size field is filled for only some rows; it gives once, few, many or a size class.

CDR3nt	CDR3aa	j_gene	v_gene	abundance	d_gene
TGTGCCAGCAGTGTAGGCGGCACTGAAGCTTTCTTT	CASSVGGTEAFF	TRBJ1-1	TRBV2	-	-
TGTGCCAGCAGTACTCGCTACAGCGCGAAGAGCTCCTATAATTCACCCCTCCACTTT	CASSTRYSAKSSYNSPLHF	TRBJ1-6	TRBV28	-	-
TGTGCCAGCAGCTTACCCCTCGGGAGGGCCGGTAATGAGCAGTTCTTC	CASSLPLGRAGNEQFF	TRBJ2-1	TRBV7-2	-	TRBD2
TGTGCCAGTAGAAGGGGGACAGATAATCAGCCCCAGCATTTT	CASRRGTDNQPQHF	TRBJ1-5	TRBV19	-	TRBD1
TGTGCCAGCAGTGAAGCGCTTCGGGGCTACACCTTC	CASSEALRGYTF	TRBJ1-2	TRBV2	-	-
TGTGCCACCAGCAGAGATAGGCGGGCAACTAATGAAAAACTGTTTTTT	CATSRDRRATNEKLFF	TRBJ1-4	TRBV15	-	-
TGTGCCAGTAGTGGGCTTTACAGGGCAGGCTACAATGAGCAGTTCTTC	CASSGLYRAGYNEQFF	TRBJ2-1	TRBV19	-	-
TGTGCCAGCGCTTCGCAGGAGAACACTGAAGCTTTCTTT	CASASQENTEAFF	TRBJ1-1	TRBV7-3	-	-
TGTGCCACCGAGCTTGGTGACAGGGGTTATAGCAATCAGCCCCAGCATTTT	CATELGDRGYSNQPQHF	TRBJ1-5	TRBV19	-	TRBD1
TGTGCCAGCAGCCCGGGACAGGGAAGCACAGATACGCAGTATTTT	CASSPGQGSTDTQYF	TRBJ2-3	TRBV5-4	-	TRBD1
TGTGCCAGCAGCCCCGGATGGGGCTCTGGAAACACCATATATTTT	CASSPGWGSGNTIYF	TRBJ1-3	TRBV27	-	-
TGTGCCAGCACCCCGGGCACCGGGGAGCTGTTTTTT	CASTPGTGELFF	TRBJ2-2	TRBV6-1	-	-
TGTGCCAGCAGCTTACAAAAGCGGGATCGGGAGACCCAGTACTTC	CASSLQKRDRETQYF	TRBJ2-5	TRBV7-2	-	TRBD2
TGCGCCAGCAGCTTACTGCAGGGCACCGGGGAGCTGTTTTTT	CASSLLQGTGELFF	TRBJ2-2	TRBV5-1	once	-
TGTGCCAGCAGTATTCCGGGACAGGGAGAAGCTTTCTTT	CASSIPGQGEAFF	TRBJ1-1	TRBV6-6	-	TRBD1
TGCGCCAGCAGCCAAGCCGGGGCTAAATACGAGCAGTACTTC	CASSQAGAKYEQYF	TRBJ2-7	TRBV4-1	-	-
TGCAGTGCCGGGGAGGAAAAACTGTTTTTT	CSAGEEKLFF	TRBJ1-4	TRBV20-1	-	-
TGTGCCAGCAGTTACGGGGGAAGTACTGAAGCTTTCTTT	CASSYGGSTEAFF	TRBJ1-1	TRBV6-5	-	-
TGCGCCAGCAGCTTGGAAGGGACCTCCCACAATGAGCAGTTCTTC	CASSLEGTSHNEQFF	TRBJ2-1	TRBV5-1	-	-
TGTGCCAGCTCTCGGAGGGGTGACGGAGTGGGCTACACCTTC	CASSRRGDGVGYTF	TRBJ1-2	TRBV6-5	-	-
TGTGCCAGCAGCTTGGTAGATGGGCCCCAGCATTTT	CASSLVDGPQHF	TRBJ1-5	TRBV5-4	-	-
TGCGCCAGCAGCCAAAACCGGGACAGGGATTTTAGTACAGATACGCAGTATTTT	CASSQNRDRDFSTDTQYF	TRBJ2-3	TRBV4-1	-	TRBD1
TGTGCCAGCAGCCCCCGTAGCGGGGGCCCTAGCACAGATACGCAGTATTTT	CASSPRSGGPSTDTQYF	TRBJ2-3	TRBV5-4	-	TRBD2
TGTGCCAGCAGCAAAGTACGGACAGGGACCTACAATGAGCAGTTCTTC	CASSKVRTGTYNEQFF	TRBJ2-1	TRBV21-1	-	-
TGTGCCAGCAGCTTCGGGGGGCTCTCTGGAAACACCATATATTTT	CASSFGGLSGNTIYF	TRBJ1-3	TRBV5-4	-	-
TGTGCCAGTAGTAACAGGGGGCAGGAGGGCTACACCTTC	CASSNRGQEGYTF	TRBJ1-2	TRBV19	-	TRBD1
TGTGCCAGCACGAATAGGGGCGCGGGGGCTAATGAAAAACTGTTTTTT	CASTNRGAGANEKLFF	TRBJ1-4	TRBV6-6	-	-
TGCGCCAGCAGCTTGCGAGGTTTAGAGACCCAGTACTTC	CASSLRGLETQYF	TRBJ2-5	TRBV5-1	-	-
TGTGCTAGCAGCTCCTCTAGCGGGAGGGGATCCGAGACCCAGTACTTC	CASSSSSGRGSETQYF	TRBJ2-5	TRBV7-7	-	TRBD2
TGTGCCAGTAGTAGAGAGACAGGAAAGAACACTGAAGCTTTCTTT	CASSRETGKNTEAFF	TRBJ1-1	TRBV19	-	-
TGTGCCAGCAGCTTAACGGACAGGGTGTCCTACGAGCAGTACTTC	CASSLTDRVSYEQYF	TRBJ2-7	TRBV7-8	-	TRBD1
TGTGCCAGCAGTCACTTAGGAGGGATCACCGGGGAGCTGTTTTTT	CASSHLGGITGELFF	TRBJ2-2	TRBV6-6	-	-
TGTGCCATCAGTGATAGCGGGAGGGCCGACAATGAGCAGTTCTTC	CAISDSGRADNEQFF	TRBJ2-1	TRBV10-3	-	TRBD2
TGCGCCAGCAGCCAAGTCGGGGCAGGGGGTAGCACAGATACGCAGTATTTT	CASSQVGAGGSTDTQYF	TRBJ2-3	TRBV4-1	-	TRBD1
TGTGCCAGCAGTGAACTCGAAGGTAGATCACCCCTCCACTTT	CASSELEGRSPLHF	TRBJ1-6	TRBV2	-	-
TGTGCCAGCAGCTTGGCCCAGGCTATCTCCTACGAGCAGTACTTC	CASSLAQAISYEQYF	TRBJ2-7	TRBV5-5	-	-
TGTGCCAGCAGGACGACCGGAACTAGCAATCAGCCCCAGCATTTT	CASRTTGTSNQPQHF	TRBJ1-5	TRBV6-5	-	-
TGTGCCAGCTCACCCATTGGGACAGGACAGGGGGTAGGTCAGCCCCAGCATTTT	CASSPIGTGQGVGQPQHF	TRBJ1-5	TRBV18	-	TRBD1
TGTGCCAGCGGGCGAGACACCGGGGAGCTGTTTTTT	CASGRDTGELFF	TRBJ2-2	TRBV2	-	-
TGCGCCAGCAGCAAACTCCGGGACGGGAGCACAGATACGCAGTATTTT	CASSKLRDGSTDTQYF	TRBJ2-3	TRBV4-1	-	-
TGTGCCAGCAGCGTAGGGCAGGGGGCACGCGAGCAGTACTTC	CASSVGQGAREQYF	TRBJ2-7	TRBV9	-	TRBD1
TGTGCCAGCAGCGTAGGGGGTAGCGGGGGTCGAGAGACCCAGTACTTC	CASSVGGSGGRETQYF	TRBJ2-5	TRBV9	-	TRBD2
TGTGCCAGCAGCGGCGGGGGGGCGAGGGATACGCAGTATTTT	CASSGGGARDTQYF	TRBJ2-3	TRBV5-4	-	TRBD2
TGCGCCAGCAGTGATACCCTAACAGATACGCAGTATTTT	CASSDTLTDTQYF	TRBJ2-3	TRBV10-1	-	-
TGTGCCAGCGGAGCAGGGTATGGCTACACCTTC	CASGAGYGYTF	TRBJ1-2	TRBV28	-	-
TGTGCCAGTAGTAAGGGGTACTATGGCTACACCTTC	CASSKGYYGYTF	TRBJ1-2	TRBV19	-	-
TGTGCCATCAGGGGGACGGTCGACAGGTATGGCTACACCTTC	CAIRGTVDRYGYTF	TRBJ1-2	TRBV10-3	-	-
TGCGCCAGCAGCTTGTCGGGGGGCCCTAATGAAAAACTGTTTTTT	CASSLSGGPNEKLFF	TRBJ1-4	TRBV5-1	-	-
TGTGCCAGCAGCTCAGGAGTTTTCGGAAACACCATATATTTT	CASSSGVFGNTIYF	TRBJ1-3	TRBV6-6	-	-
TGCGCCAGCAGCTTCTCAGGGGAGCCCGGAAACACCATATATTTT	CASSFSGEPGNTIYF	TRBJ1-3	TRBV5-1	once	-
TGTGCCAGTAGTAGGGCTTCCGGACAGGCCTACGAGCAGTACTTC	CASSRASGQAYEQYF	TRBJ2-7	TRBV19	-	TRBD1
TGTGCCAGCAGTTACTCAGCGGGGGGTAGTGAGCAGTTCTTC	CASSYSAGGSEQFF	TRBJ2-1	TRBV6-5	-	TRBD2
TGTGCCACCAGCAGGACAGGGGGCGCAATCCCTGAAAAACTGTTTTTT	CATSRTGGAIPEKLFF	TRBJ1-4	TRBV15	-	TRBD1
TGTGCCAGCAGCCGAGGGGGCCCCGGGGAGCTGTTTTTT	CASSRGGPGELFF	TRBJ2-2	TRBV7-2	-	TRBD1
TGTGCCATCAGTGAGTTTACGGGGGCGTCAGTCGAGCAGTACTTC	CAISEFTGASVEQYF	TRBJ2-7	TRBV10-3	-	-